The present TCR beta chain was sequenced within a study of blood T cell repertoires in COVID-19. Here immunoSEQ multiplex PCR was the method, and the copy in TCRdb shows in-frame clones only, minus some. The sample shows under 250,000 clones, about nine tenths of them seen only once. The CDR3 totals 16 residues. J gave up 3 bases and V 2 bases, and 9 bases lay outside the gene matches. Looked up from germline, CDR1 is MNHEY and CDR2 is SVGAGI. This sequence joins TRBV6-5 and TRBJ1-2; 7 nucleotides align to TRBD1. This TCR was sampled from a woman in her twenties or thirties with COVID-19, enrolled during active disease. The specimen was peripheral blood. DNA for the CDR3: TGTGCCAGCAGTTACGGACCCCCGGGACAGCACTATGGCTACACCTTC. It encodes CASSYGPPGQHYGYTF.